These 10 T cell receptor beta chains originate from one sample sequenced in a study of T cell responses to AZD1222 COVID-19 vaccine. TCRdb's table, derived via immunoSEQ multiplex PCR, lists solely in-frame clones and lacks some. The sample carries about 150,000 clones, about 87% recorded once. The specimen was peripheral blood, collected 28 days after the second AZD1222 dose. These receptor sequences come from an adult who received the AZD1222 COVID-19 vaccine.

The chain links TRBV18 to TRBJ1-1; a weak D match, TRBD1 (5 bases). The CDR3 contains 15 residues. Germline loops: CDR1 KGHSH, CDR2 LQKENI. Trimming removed 1 base from V and 1 base from J, with 10 bases in between. CDR3 loop: CASSPLDTGNTEAFF. CDR3 sequence (DNA): TGTGCCAGCTCACCACTAGATACAGGGAACACTGAAGCTTTCTTT. Looking up the rest from reference TRBV18 and TRBJ1-1 gives the full variable domain: NAGVMQNPRHLVRRRGQEARLRCSPMKGHSHVYWYRQLPEEGLKFMVYLQKENIIDESGMPKERFSAEFPKEGPSILRIQQVVRGDSAAYFCASSPLDTGNTEAFFGQGTRLTVV.

This clone appeared a few times. The chain uses TRBV6-2 or TRBV6-3 and TRBJ2-1, with 11 bases identical to TRBD2. V was pared by 3 bases and J by 8 bases, with 12 bases of the junction left unmatched. CDR1 is MNHEY and CDR2 is SVGEGT in the germline V gene. This CDR3 is 17 amino acids long. The CDR3 loop is CASSYNLAGGPRDEQFF. CDR3 sequence (DNA): TGTGCCAGCAGTTATAATCTAGCGGGAGGCCCCAGGGATGAGCAGTTCTTC.

Remarks on this clone: Other nucleotide sequences from this sample produce the same CDR3. The chain couples TRBV7-2 to TRBJ2-7; D is undetermined. V lost 4 bases and J 0 bases, leaving 7 bases between the germline ends. The CDR3 length is 13 residues. The germline V gene has CDR1 SGHTA and CDR2 FQGNSA. CDR3 nucleotide sequence: TGTGCCAGCAGCTCTAGGGACTCCTACGAGCAGTACTTC. Protein sequence: CASSSRDSYEQYF.

This clone has only one observation. The V call is TRBV9, the J call TRBJ2-3, with TRBD2 matching 10 bases. V was pared by 4 bases and J by 4 bases, with 12 bases of the junction left unmatched. Germline-derived CDR1 and CDR2 are SGDLS and YYNGEE. The CDR3 has 17 residues. The DNA of the CDR3 is TGTGCCAGCAGCCCTAGCGGCCTAGCGGGAGTAGCAGATACGCAGTATTTT. It translates to CASSPSGLAGVADTQYF.

V usage is TRBV5-4 and J usage is TRBJ1-2, with 7 bases lining up with TRBD1. The J segment lost 4 bases and the V segment lost 0 bases, leaving 6 bases of the junction unmatched. The CDR3 extends over 15 amino acids. Per the germline V gene, CDR1 is SGHNT and CDR2 is YYREEE (reference sequence). CDR3 in DNA: TGTGCCAGCAGCTTGGACAGGGGAATAGCCTATGGCTACACCTTC. This sequence encodes CASSLDRGIAYGYTF.

This clone was seen only once. The chain links TRBV27 to TRBJ2-7; 8 bases fit TRBD2. This CDR3 has 15 residues. CDR1 MNHEY and CDR2 SMNVEV come from the germline V gene (reference sequence). V was pared by 5 bases and J by 5 bases, with 11 bases of the junction left unmatched. The CDR3 reads CASSLLAGGPHEQYF. DNA of the CDR3: TGTGCCAGCAGTCTTCTTGCGGGGGGACCCCACGAGCAGTACTTC.

CDR3 nucleotide sequence: TGTGCCAGCAGCCCGGGACTAGCGGGAGTGGGAGATACGCAGTATTTT. This sequence encodes CASSPGLAGVGDTQYF. J is TRBJ2-3 and V is TRBV5-4; 14 nucleotides line up with TRBD2. V was clipped by 4 bases and J by 5 bases; unmatched bases: 6. This CDR3 has 16 amino acids. Germline CDR1 reads SGHNT; CDR2 reads YYREEE (reference sequence).

This chain connects TRBV11-2 to TRBJ2-7, with TRBD1 as a possible D gene (6 bases). Trimming pared 5 bases from V and 0 bases from J, leaving 14 bases between. Germline V gene data show CDR1 as SGHAT and CDR2 as FQNNGV. The CDR3 is made up of 15 amino acids. The CDR3 here is CASSATGFRSYEQYF. In DNA, the CDR3 is TGTGCCAGCAGCGCAACAGGGTTTCGCTCCTACGAGCAGTACTTC.

The rearrangement uses TRBV7-2 and TRBJ1-1, with 11 bases that match TRBD1. CDR3 length: 16 residues. Germline lookup yields CDR1 SGHTA and CDR2 FQGNSA. Germline trimming cut 5 bases from V and 4 bases from J; bases unmatched to any gene: 9. The CDR3 nucleotides are TGTGCCAGCAGCCGCGGACAGGGGGCTCAGGTCACTGAAGCTTTCTTT. It encodes CASSRGQGAQVTEAFF.

This clone was observed a handful of times. The chain carries TRBV14 and TRBJ1-1; tentatively, D is TRBD1 (5 bases). V lost 0 bases and J 4 bases, leaving 18 bases between the germline ends. CDR1 is SGHDN and CDR2 is FVKESK in the germline V gene. There are 17 residues in the CDR3. The CDR3 sequence: CASSQDKRTPGGTEAFF. CDR3 nucleotide sequence: TGTGCCAGCAGCCAAGATAAGCGGACCCCTGGGGGCACTGAAGCTTTCTTT.